This T cell receptor beta chain derives from a study of cytomegalovirus exposure and HLA in healthy donors. General study points: Earlier analysis looked at TCR beta V segments, and most were productive about 87% or about 30% of the time. The authors enumerated around 150 TCR beta chains as linked to cytomegalovirus.

Note on this clone: Its antigen is not identified.

The PCR was carried out with 60 Vbeta primers and 13 Jbeta primers. Method: immunoSEQ multiplex PCR; TCRdb's copy keeps in-frame clones and lacks some. In the table there are 120,000 or so clones, 60% to 85% of which are singletons. CDR1 and CDR2 from the germline V gene are SQVTM and ANQGSEA. Trimming pared 0 bases from V and 6 bases from J, leaving 8 bases between. The length of the CDR3 is 12 residues. The receptor was isolated from a woman between 40 and 55 years old in good health and CMV-seropositive. The sequencing input was PBMCs. The chain is built from TRBV29-1 and TRBJ1-1; D not resolved. CDR3 DNA sequence: TGCAGCGTTGAAGAGGCGGAGGCTGAAGCTTTCTTT. Its protein is CSVEEAEAEAFF.